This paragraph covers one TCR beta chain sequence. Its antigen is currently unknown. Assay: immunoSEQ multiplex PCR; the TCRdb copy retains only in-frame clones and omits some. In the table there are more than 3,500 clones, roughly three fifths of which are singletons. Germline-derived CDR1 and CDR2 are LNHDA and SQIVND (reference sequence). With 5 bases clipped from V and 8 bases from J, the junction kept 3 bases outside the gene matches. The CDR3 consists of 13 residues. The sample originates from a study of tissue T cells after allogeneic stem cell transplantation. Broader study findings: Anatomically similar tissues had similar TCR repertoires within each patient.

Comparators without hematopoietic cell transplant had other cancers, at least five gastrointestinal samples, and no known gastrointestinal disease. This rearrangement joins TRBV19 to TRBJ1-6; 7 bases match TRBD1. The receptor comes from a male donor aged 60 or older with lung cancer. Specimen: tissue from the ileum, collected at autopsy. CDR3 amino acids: CASSRDRYSPLHF. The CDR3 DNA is TGTGCCAGTAGTCGGGACAGATATTCACCCCTCCACTTT.